Described below is a single T cell receptor (beta chain) sequence and its context. Compared with germline, one end of the junction differs, possibly owing to a read error. These data are taken from a study of OX40 agonist ivuxolimab in advanced cancers. Profiled with immunoSEQ multiplex PCR; TCRdb holds only in-frame clones, not every one. The profile covers around 31,000 clones, with around nine tenths appearing a single time and around 30% taken by the ten largest. The CDR3 is 13 residues long. The germline CDR1 and CDR2 sequences are MNHEY and SMNVEV (reference sequence). This chain connects TRBV27 to TRBJ1-3; 8 bases map to TRBD1. This clonotype was obtained from an adult with an advanced solid tumor such as melanoma, head and neck, liver or kidney cancer. The sequencing here drew on CD4+ or CD8+ T cells sorted from blood, taken in a trial of the OX40 agonist ivuxolimab. The CDR3 loop is CAGRPGGGNTIYF. CDR3 nucleotide sequence: TGTGCCGGCAGACCAGGGGGCGGAAACACCATATATTTT.